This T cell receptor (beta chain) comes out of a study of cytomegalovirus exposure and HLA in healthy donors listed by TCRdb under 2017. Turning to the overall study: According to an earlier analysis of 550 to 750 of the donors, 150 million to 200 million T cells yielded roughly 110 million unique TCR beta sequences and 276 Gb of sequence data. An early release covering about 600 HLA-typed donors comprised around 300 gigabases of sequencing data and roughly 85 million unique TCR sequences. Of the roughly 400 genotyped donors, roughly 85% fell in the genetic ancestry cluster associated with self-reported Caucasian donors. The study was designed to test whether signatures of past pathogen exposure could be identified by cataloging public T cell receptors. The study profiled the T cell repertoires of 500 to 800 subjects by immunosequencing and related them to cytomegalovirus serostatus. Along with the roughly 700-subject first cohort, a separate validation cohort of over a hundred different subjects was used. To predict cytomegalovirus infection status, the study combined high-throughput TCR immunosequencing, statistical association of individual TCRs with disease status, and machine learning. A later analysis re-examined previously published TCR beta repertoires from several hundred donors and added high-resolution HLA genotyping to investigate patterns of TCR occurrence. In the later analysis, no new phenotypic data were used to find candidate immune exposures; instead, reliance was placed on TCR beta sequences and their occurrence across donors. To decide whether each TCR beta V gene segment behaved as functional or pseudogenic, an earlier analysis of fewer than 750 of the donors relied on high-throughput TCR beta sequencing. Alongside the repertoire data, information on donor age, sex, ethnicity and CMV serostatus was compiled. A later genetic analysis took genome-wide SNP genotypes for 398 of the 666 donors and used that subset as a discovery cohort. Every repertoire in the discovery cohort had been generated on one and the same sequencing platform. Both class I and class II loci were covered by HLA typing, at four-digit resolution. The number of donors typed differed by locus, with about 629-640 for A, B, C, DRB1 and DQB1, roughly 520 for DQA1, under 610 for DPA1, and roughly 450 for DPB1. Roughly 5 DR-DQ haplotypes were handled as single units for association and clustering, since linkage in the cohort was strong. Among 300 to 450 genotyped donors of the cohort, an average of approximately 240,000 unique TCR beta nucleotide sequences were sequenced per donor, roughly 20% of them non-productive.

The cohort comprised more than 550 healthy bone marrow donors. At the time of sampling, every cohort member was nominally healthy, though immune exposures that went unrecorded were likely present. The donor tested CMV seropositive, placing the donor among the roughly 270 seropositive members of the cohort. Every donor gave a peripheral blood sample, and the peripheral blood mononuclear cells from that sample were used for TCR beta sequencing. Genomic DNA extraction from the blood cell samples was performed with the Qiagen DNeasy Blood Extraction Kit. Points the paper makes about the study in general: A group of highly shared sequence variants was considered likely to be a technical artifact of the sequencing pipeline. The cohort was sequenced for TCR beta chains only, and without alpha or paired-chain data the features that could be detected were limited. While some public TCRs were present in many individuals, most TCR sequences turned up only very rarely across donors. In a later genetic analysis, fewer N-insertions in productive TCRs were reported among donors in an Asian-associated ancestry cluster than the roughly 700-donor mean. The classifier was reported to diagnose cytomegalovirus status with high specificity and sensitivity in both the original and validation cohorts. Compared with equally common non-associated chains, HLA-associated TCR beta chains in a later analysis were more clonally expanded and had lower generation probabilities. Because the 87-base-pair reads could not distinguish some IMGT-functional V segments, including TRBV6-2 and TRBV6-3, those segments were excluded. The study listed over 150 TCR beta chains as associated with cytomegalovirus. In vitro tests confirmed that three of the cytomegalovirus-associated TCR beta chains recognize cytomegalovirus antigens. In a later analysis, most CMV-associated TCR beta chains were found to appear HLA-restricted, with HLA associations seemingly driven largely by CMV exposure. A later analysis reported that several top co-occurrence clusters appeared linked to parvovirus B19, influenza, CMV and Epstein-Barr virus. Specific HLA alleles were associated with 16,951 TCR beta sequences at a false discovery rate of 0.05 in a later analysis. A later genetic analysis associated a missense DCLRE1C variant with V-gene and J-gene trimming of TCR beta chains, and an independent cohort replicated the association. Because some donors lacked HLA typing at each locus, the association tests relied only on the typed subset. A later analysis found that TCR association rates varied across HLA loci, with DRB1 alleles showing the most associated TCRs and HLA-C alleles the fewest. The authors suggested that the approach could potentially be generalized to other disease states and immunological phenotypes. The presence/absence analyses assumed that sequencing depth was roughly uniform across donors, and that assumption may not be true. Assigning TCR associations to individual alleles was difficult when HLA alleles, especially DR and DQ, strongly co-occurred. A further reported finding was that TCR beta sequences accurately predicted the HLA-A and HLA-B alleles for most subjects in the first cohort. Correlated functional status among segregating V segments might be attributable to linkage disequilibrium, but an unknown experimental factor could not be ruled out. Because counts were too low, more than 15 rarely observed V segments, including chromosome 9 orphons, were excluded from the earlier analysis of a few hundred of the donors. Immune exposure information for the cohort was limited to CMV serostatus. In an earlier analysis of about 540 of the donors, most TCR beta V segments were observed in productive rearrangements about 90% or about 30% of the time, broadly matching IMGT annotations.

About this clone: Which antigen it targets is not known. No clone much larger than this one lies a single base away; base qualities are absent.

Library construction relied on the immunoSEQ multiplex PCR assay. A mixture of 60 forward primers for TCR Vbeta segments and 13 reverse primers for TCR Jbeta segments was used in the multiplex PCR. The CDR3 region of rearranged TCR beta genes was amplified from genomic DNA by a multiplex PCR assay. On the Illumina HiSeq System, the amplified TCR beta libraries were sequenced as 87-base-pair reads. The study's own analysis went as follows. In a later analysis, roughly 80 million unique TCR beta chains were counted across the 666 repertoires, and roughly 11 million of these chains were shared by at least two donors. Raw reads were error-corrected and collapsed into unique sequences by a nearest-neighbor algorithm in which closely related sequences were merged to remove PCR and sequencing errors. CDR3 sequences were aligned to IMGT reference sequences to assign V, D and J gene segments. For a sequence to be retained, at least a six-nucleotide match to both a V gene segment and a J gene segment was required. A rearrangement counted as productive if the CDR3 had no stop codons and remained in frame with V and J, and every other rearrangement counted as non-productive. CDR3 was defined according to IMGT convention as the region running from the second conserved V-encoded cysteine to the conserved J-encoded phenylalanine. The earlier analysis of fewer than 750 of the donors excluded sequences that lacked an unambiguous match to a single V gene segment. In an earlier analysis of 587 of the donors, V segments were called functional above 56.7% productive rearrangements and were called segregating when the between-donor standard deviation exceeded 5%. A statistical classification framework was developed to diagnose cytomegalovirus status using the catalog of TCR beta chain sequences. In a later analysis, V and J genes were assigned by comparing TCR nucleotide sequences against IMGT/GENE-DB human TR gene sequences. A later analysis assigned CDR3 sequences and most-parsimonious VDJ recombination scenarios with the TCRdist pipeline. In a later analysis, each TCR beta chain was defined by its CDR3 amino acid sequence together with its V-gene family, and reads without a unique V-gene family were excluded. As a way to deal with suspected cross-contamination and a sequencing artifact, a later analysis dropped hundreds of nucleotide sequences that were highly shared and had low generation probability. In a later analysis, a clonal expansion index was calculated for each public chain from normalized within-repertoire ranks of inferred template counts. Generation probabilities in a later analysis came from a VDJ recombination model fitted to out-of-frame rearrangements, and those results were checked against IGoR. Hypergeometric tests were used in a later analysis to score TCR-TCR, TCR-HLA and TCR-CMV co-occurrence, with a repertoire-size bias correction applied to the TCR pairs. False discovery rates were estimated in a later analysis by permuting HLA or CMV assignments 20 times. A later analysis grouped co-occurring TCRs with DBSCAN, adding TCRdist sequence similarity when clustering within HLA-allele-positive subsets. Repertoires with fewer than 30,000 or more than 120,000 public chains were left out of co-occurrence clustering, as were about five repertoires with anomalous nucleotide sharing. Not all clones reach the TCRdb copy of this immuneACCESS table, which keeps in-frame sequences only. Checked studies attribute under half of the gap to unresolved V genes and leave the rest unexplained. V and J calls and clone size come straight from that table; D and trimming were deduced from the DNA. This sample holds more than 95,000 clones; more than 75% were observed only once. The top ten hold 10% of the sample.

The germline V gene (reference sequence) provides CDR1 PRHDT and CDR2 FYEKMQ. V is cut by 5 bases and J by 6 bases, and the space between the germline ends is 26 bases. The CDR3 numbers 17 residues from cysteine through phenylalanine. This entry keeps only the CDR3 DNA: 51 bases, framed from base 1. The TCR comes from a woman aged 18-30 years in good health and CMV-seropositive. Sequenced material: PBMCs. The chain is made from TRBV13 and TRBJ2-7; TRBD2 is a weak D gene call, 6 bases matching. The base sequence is TGTGCCAGCAGCCCGTGGGTGGGGGGAGTAAGGTATGGCGAGCAGTACTTC. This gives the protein CASSPWVGGVRYGEQYF. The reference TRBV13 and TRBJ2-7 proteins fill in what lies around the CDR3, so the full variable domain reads AAGVIQSPRHLIKEKRETATLKCYPIPRHDTVYWYQQGPGQDPQFLISFYEKMQSDKGSIPDRFSAQQFSDYHSELNMSSLELGDSALYFCASSPWVGGVRYGEQYFGPGTRLTVT.